Listed here are 27 T cell receptor beta chains from one sample, sequenced in a study of blood T cell repertoires in COVID-19. The data were produced by immunoSEQ multiplex PCR, yet TCRdb's version contains in-frame clones alone and is incomplete. The sample includes approximately 290,000 clones, 84% of them seen just once. Sample: peripheral blood. All receptors come from a person in their 70s with COVID-19, enrolled during active disease.

The V call is TRBV5-4, the J call TRBJ2-7, with 8 positions matching TRBD2. CDR3 size: 15 residues. V lost 4 bases to trimming and J lost 3 bases; unmatched junction nucleotides: 9. The germline CDR1 and CDR2 sequences are SGHNT and YYREEE (reference sequence). The CDR3 region has the DNA TGTGCCAGCAGCCCGACGCGGGGGGAGTACTACGAGCAGTACTTC. The encoded protein is CASSPTRGEYYEQYF.

This clone came up many times. The V call is TRBV30, the J call TRBJ1-3, with D possibly TRBD1 on 5 matching bases. Germline V gives CDR1 GTSNPN, CDR2 SVGIG (reference sequence). The CDR3 sequence is 14 residues long. Trimming removed 4 bases at V and 0 bases at J, with 10 bases between. In nucleotides, the CDR3 is TGTGCCTGGATGCGGGGCCGCTCTGGAAACACCATATATTTT. Its translation is CAWMRGRSGNTIYF.

CDR3 region: CASSLSGDRQPRLSYEQYF. Written as DNA, the CDR3 is TGTGCCAGCAGCCTTAGTGGAGACAGACAACCTAGGTTATCCTACGAGCAGTACTTC. This chain uses TRBV7-9 with TRBJ2-7; D might be TRBD1 (5 bases). Per the germline V gene, CDR1 is SEHNR and CDR2 is FQNEAQ (reference sequence). CDR3 length: 19 residues. The germline V and J ends were trimmed by 5 bases and 1 base, with 27 bases remaining between them.

This rearrangement joins TRBV27 to TRBJ1-6, with 7 bases matching TRBD1. This CDR3 contains 15 residues. Germline V gives CDR1 MNHEY, CDR2 SMNVEV (reference sequence). V was clipped by 2 bases and J by 5 bases; unmatched bases: 3. The CDR3 bases are TGTGCCAGCAGTTTACTGGGACAGAATAATTCACCCCTCCACTTT. Amino acids: CASSLLGQNNSPLHF.

The V gene is TRBV7-2, the J gene TRBJ1-4; 11 bases agree with TRBD1. CDR1 is SGHTA and CDR2 is FQGNSA in the germline V gene. The CDR3 sequence is 14 residues long. Trimming at V came to 5 bases and at J to 5 bases, leaving 1 base not matched to a gene. CDR3 coding DNA: TGTGCCAGCAGCCGGGACAGGGGGAATGAAAAACTGTTTTTT. The encoded protein is CASSRDRGNEKLFF. Using reference TRBV7-2 and TRBJ1-4 for the parts outside the CDR3, the full variable domain is GAGVSQSPSNKVTEKGKDVELRCDPISGHTALYWYRQSLGQGLEFLIYFQGNSAPDKSGLPSDRFSAERTGGSVSTLTIQRTQQEDSAVYLCASSRDRGNEKLFFGSGTQLSVL.

The chain links TRBV3-1 (or the pseudogene TRBV3-2) to TRBJ1-4; 7 bases align to TRBD1. Trimming cost V 2 bases and J 3 bases; bases outside gene matches: 0. In germline, CDR1 is LGHDT, CDR2 YNNKEL (reference sequence). This CDR3 contains 14 residues. Here the CDR3 DNA reads TGTGCCAGCAGCCAACAGGGGGCTAATGAAAAACTGTTTTTT. Its translation is CASSQQGANEKLFF.

This chain uses TRBV7-3 with TRBJ2-3; 12 bases are a match to TRBD1. Germline CDR1 and CDR2: SGHTA and FQGTGA. With V trimmed by 1 base and J by 9 bases, 5 bases remained unmatched. The CDR3 has 15 amino acids. CDR3 sequence (DNA): TGTGCCAGCAGCTTAAAGGGACAGGGGGCGAGGACGCAGTATTTT. Translated, it gives CASSLKGQGARTQYF.

Details on this clone: Other DNA sequences in the sample encode the same CDR3. The chain is built from TRBV7-9 and TRBJ2-5; 7 bases are shared with TRBD1. V trimming: 2 bases; J trimming: 2 bases; junction bases outside the gene matches: 5. Germline CDR1 and CDR2: SEHNR and FQNEAQ (reference sequence). The CDR3 contains 15 residues. CDR3 loop: CASSLRTGRQETQYF. The DNA of the CDR3 is TGTGCCAGCAGCTTAAGGACAGGTAGACAAGAGACCCAGTACTTC. Full variable domain (rest looked up from reference TRBV7-9 and TRBJ2-5): DTGVSQNPRHKITKRGQNVTFRCDPISEHNRLYWYRQTLGQGPEFLTYFQNEAQLEKSRLLSDRFSAERPKGSFSTLEIQRTEQGDSAMYLCASSLRTGRQETQYFGPGTRLLVL.

The chain recombines TRBV5-1 with TRBJ1-1; the match to TRBD1 covers 8 bases. With 2 bases clipped from V and 0 bases from J, the junction kept 6 bases outside the gene matches. The CDR3 spans 16 residues. Germline CDR1 SGHRS, CDR2 YFSETQ. The CDR3 DNA reads as TGCGCCAGCAGCTTATCCGGGACAGGATTGAACACTGAAGCTTTCTTT. Protein sequence: CASSLSGTGLNTEAFF.

CDR3: CASSPTGRTGGSYGYTF. CDR3 DNA: TGCGCCAGCAGCCCTACCGGCAGGACAGGGGGCAGCTATGGCTACACCTTC. The genes are TRBV5-1 and TRBJ1-2; 11 nucleotides line up with TRBD1. V gave up 4 bases and J gave up 4 bases; unmatched junction bases: 12. Per germline, CDR1 SGHRS and CDR2 YFSETQ. The CDR3 consists of 17 residues.

The genes are TRBV28 and TRBJ2-2; 9 bases are a match to TRBD1. V gave up 5 bases and J gave up 3 bases; unmatched junction bases: 7. The CDR3 has 16 residues. In germline, CDR1 is MDHEN, CDR2 SYDVKM. This CDR3 reads CASSTGQGLYTGELFF. Written as DNA, the CDR3 is TGTGCCAGCAGTACCGGACAGGGGCTGTACACCGGGGAGCTGTTTTTT.

J is TRBJ2-7 and V is TRBV9; 16 bases agree with TRBD2. The CDR3 has 17 amino acids. Trimming cost V 0 bases and J 3 bases; bases outside gene matches: 3. Germline V gene lookup returns CDR1 SGDLS and CDR2 YYNGEE. The DNA of the CDR3 is TGTGCCAGCAGCGTAGCTGGGACTAGCGGGGGGGACTACGAGCAGTACTTC. The encoded protein is CASSVAGTSGGDYEQYF.

The gene calls are TRBV19 and TRBJ1-5, with 8 bases matching TRBD1. This CDR3 contains 15 residues. Germline lookup yields CDR1 LNHDA and CDR2 SQIVND (reference sequence). J lost 1 base, V lost 7 bases, and 6 bases had no gene match. CDR3: CASTADRASNQPQHF. The CDR3 DNA sequence: TGTGCCAGTACCGCGGACAGGGCGAGCAATCAGCCCCAGCATTTT.

The chain has TRBV6-5 and TRBJ2-3; 7 bases fit TRBD1. The CDR3 length is 12 residues. The germline gives CDR1 MNHEY, CDR2 SVGAGI. V trimming: 6 bases; J trimming: 9 bases; junction bases outside the gene matches: 6. The CDR3 DNA reads as TGTGCCAGCAGGTCCTGGGACAGCACGCAGTATTTT. Encoded protein: CASRSWDSTQYF.

In this sample, this clone turned up a few times. CDR3 region: CASSLGSGGVGELFF. In DNA form, the CDR3 reads TGTGCCAGCAGCTTGGGTTCGGGAGGGGTCGGGGAGCTGTTTTTT. This chain links TRBV5-4 with TRBJ2-2; 8 nucleotides agree with TRBD2. V gave up 0 bases and J gave up 7 bases; unmatched junction bases: 5. The CDR3 is 15 amino acids. CDR1 and CDR2 from the germline V gene are SGHNT and YYREEE (reference sequence).

The rearrangement uses TRBV18 and TRBJ1-2, with unresolved D. The V end was cut by 1 base, the J end by 3 bases, with 15 bases between. The CDR3 extends over 16 amino acids. Germline CDR1 KGHSH, CDR2 LQKENI. CDR3 sequence (DNA): TGTGCCAGCTCACCACTACCAGGTGAAACCCACTATGGCTACACCTTC. Residues: CASSPLPGETHYGYTF.

The genes are TRBV4-1 and TRBJ2-5; D is possibly TRBD2 (6 bases). Trimming pared 4 bases from V and 2 bases from J, leaving 17 bases between. The V gene's germline CDR1 is MGHRA and CDR2 YSYEKL. This CDR3 comprises 16 residues. This CDR3 reads CASSPRGWEQQETQYF. The DNA for the CDR3 is TGCGCCAGCAGCCCCCGGGGGTGGGAGCAACAAGAGACCCAGTACTTC.

The sample holds one count of this clone. This sequence joins TRBV2 and TRBJ1-3; D call uncertain. The CDR3 covers 14 residues. V shed 7 bases and J shed 0 bases, with 10 bases lying between them. Germline-derived CDR1 and CDR2 are SNHLY and FYNNEI. DNA of the CDR3: TGTGCCAGCAAGAGACTCCACTCTGGAAACACCATATATTTT. Translating it yields CASKRLHSGNTIYF.

V usage is TRBV7-9 and J usage is TRBJ1-2, with a possible D match to TRBD1 (6 bases). The germline V gene encodes CDR1 SEHNR and CDR2 FQNEAQ (reference sequence). This CDR3 is built from 14 residues. Trimming removed 2 bases at V and 8 bases at J, with 15 bases between. The CDR3, as DNA: TGTGCCAGCAGCTTACAGGGGCCCTACCGCGGCTACACCTTC. Translated, it gives CASSLQGPYRGYTF.

This rearrangement joins TRBV6-1 to TRBJ2-7, with TRBD1 as a possible D gene (5 bases). The CDR3 has 14 residues. Trimming took 2 bases from V and 2 from J, leaving 10 bases between them. The germline V gene has CDR1 MNHNS and CDR2 SASEGT. The CDR3 nucleotides are TGTGCCAGCAGTGAACTCAGGGCCACCTACGAGCAGTACTTC. Translating gives CASSELRATYEQYF.

The chain recombines TRBV7-9 with TRBJ1-1; D ambiguous. In germline, CDR1 is SEHNR, CDR2 FQNEAQ (reference sequence). Trimming left V 1 base short and J 11 bases short, with 14 bases between. The CDR3 runs 13 residues. The CDR3 here is CASSLELGQRAFF. CDR3 DNA: TGTGCCAGCAGCTTAGAACTCGGTCAGCGGGCTTTCTTT.

This clone has only a few counts. This sequence joins TRBV27 and TRBJ2-1; D not resolved. CDR1 is MNHEY and CDR2 is SMNVEV in the germline V gene (reference sequence). The CDR3 is 13 amino acids. Trimming pared 2 bases from V and 10 bases from J, leaving 12 bases between. DNA of the CDR3: TGTGCCAGCAGTTTACGTCCGGAGTTCGAGCAGTTCTTC. Translation gives CASSLRPEFEQFF.

The chain links TRBV4-3 to TRBJ2-2, with a tentative D call TRBD2 (6 bases). The CDR3 runs 14 residues. The V end lost 4 bases, the J end lost 6 bases, and 12 bases lay between the germline ends. Germline V gene sequence: CDR1 LGHNA, CDR2 YSLEER. Here the CDR3 reads CASSPELAAGELFF. For the CDR3, the DNA is TGCGCCAGCAGCCCAGAACTAGCAGCCGGGGAGCTGTTTTTT.

This clone turned up a few times. The J gene is TRBJ1-4, the V gene TRBV5-1; weak D call: TRBD1 (5 bases). Germline-derived CDR1 and CDR2 are SGHRS and YFSETQ. V dropped 6 bases and J dropped 3 bases, with 12 bases sitting between them. This CDR3 spans 14 amino acids. The CDR3 DNA reads TGCGCCAGCATCTGCGGGGGGGCTAATGAAAAACTGTTTTTT. Translating gives CASICGGANEKLFF.

As concerns this clone: The junction and the germline gene differ at one end; a read error may be behind it. The chain employs TRBV7-9 and TRBJ2-1, with TRBD2 identical over 7 bases. Germline loops: CDR1 SEHNR, CDR2 FQNEAQ (reference sequence). The CDR3 contains 11 residues. CDR3 residues: CASSLAARSFF. The CDR3 region has the DNA TGTGCCAGCAGCCTAGCGGCCCGCTCGTTCTTC.

V is TRBV6-5 and J is TRBJ1-2, with no clear D. There are 12 residues in the CDR3. From germline, CDR1 is MNHEY and CDR2 SVGAGI. The V gene lost 5 bases and the J gene lost 8 bases, with 12 bases spanning the gap. For the CDR3, the DNA is TGTGCCAGCAGTCCGACCACGGGGGGCTACACCTTC. This translates into CASSPTTGGYTF.

The V gene is TRBV18, the J gene TRBJ2-2, with TRBD1 matching 9 bases. CDR1 is KGHSH and CDR2 is LQKENI in the germline V gene. The V segment lost 3 bases and the J segment 2 bases; nucleotides outside the gene matches: 10. CDR3 size: 18 residues. The CDR3 loop is CASSPQPGDRANTGELFF. The DNA for the CDR3 is TGTGCCAGCTCACCCCAACCCGGGGACAGGGCTAACACCGGGGAGCTGTTTTTT.